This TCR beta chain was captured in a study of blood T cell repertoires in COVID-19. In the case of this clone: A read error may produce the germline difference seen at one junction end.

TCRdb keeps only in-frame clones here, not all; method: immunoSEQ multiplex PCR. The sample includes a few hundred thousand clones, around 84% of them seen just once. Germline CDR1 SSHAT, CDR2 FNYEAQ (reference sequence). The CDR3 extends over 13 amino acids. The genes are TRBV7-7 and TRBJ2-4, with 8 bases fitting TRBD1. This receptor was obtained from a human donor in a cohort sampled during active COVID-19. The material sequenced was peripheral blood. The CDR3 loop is CASSQDRGSRRHF. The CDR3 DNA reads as TGTGCCAGCAGCCAAGACAGGGGTAGTCGTAGGCACTTC.